The 25 T cell receptor beta chains reported below all come from one sample, sequenced in a study of glioma-infiltrating T cells after dendritic cell vaccination. Assay used: immunoSEQ multiplex PCR; TCRdb lists only in-frame clones, some missing. The table has some 70,000 clones, about 86% seen once. Sequencing was performed on blood, taken before dendritic cell vaccination. Receptor source: a human donor with glioblastoma.

The gene calls are TRBV2 and TRBJ1-4, with D maybe TRBD1 (5 bases). The V and J ends lost 6 bases and 10 bases respectively, with 18 bases between them. CDR1 is SNHLY, CDR2 FYNNEI, per germline. This CDR3 is built from 14 residues. CDR3 nucleotide sequence: TGTGCCAGCAGCCCCTGGGCGGGGCAGCGAAAACTGTTTTTT. The encoded protein is CASSPWAGQRKLFF.

This clone showed up just a few times. This rearrangement joins TRBV9 to TRBJ2-2, with no clear D. Trimming shortened V by 0 bases and J by 4 bases, and 13 bases separated the two germline ends. CDR1 and CDR2 from the germline V gene are SGDLS and YYNGEE. CDR3 length: 16 amino acids. DNA for the CDR3: TGTGCCAGCAGCGTAGTGCCCTCTCCGAGCACCGGGGAGCTGTTTTTT. This translates into CASSVVPSPSTGELFF.

The rearrangement uses TRBV7-8 and TRBJ1-5; D unresolved. From germline, CDR1 is SGHVS and CDR2 FQNEAQ. The V and J ends lost 4 bases and 5 bases respectively, with 12 bases between them. The CDR3 is 14 amino acids. The CDR3 reads CASSSSFGDQPQHF. CDR3 DNA sequence: TGTGCCAGCAGCTCCTCGTTCGGTGATCAGCCCCAGCATTTT.

The rearrangement links TRBV6-1 to TRBJ2-7; weak D call: TRBD1 (5 bases). The germline V and J ends were trimmed by 6 bases and 0 bases, with 12 bases remaining between them. CDR3 length: 14 residues. Germline V gene data show CDR1 as MNHNS and CDR2 as SASEGT. Written as DNA, the CDR3 is TGTGCCAGCAGCGTCGACAGAAGCTCCTACGAGCAGTACTTC. Translated, it gives CASSVDRSSYEQYF.

The chain couples TRBV4-1 to TRBJ1-1, with D perhaps matching TRBD1 (5 bases). The CDR3 covers 15 residues. V lost 1 base and J 5 bases, leaving 14 bases between the germline ends. Germline V CDR1 and CDR2: MGHRA, YSYEKL. CDR3 residues: CASSQGGREGTEAFF. CDR3 DNA sequence: TGCGCCAGCAGCCAAGGGGGGAGGGAAGGGACTGAAGCTTTCTTT.

The gene calls are TRBV10-3 and TRBJ2-3; 10 bases align to TRBD2. The CDR3 sequence is 14 residues long. V lost 10 bases, J lost 4 bases, and 8 bases stayed unmatched. Looked up from germline, CDR1 is ENHRY and CDR2 is SYGVKD. CDR3 sequence: CATGESGRADTQYF. CDR3 DNA sequence: TGTGCCACGGGAGAGAGCGGGAGGGCAGATACGCAGTATTTT.

The sample holds a few counts of this clone. This rearrangement joins TRBV18 to TRBJ1-2; D gene unclear. This CDR3 spans 13 amino acids. Looked up from germline, CDR1 is KGHSH and CDR2 is LQKENI. Deletions cut 3 bases from V and 3 bases from J, with 8 bases between. In DNA, the CDR3 is TGTGCCAGCTCACCCGGGATGGACTATGGCTACACCTTC. Protein product: CASSPGMDYGYTF.

A few counts support this clone. The CDR3 region is CAWEATNEKLFF. Here the CDR3 DNA reads TGTGCCTGGGAGGCAACTAATGAAAAACTGTTTTTT. This chain joins TRBV30 and TRBJ1-4; D remains unclear. Germline V lookup: CDR1 GTSNPN, CDR2 SVGIG (reference sequence). This CDR3 has 12 residues. Trimming cost V 5 bases and J 0 bases, with 4 bases left between them.

The chain uses TRBV29-1 and TRBJ1-1, with TRBD1 as a possible D gene (6 bases). CDR3 length equals 13 residues. Germline assignment: CDR1 SQVTM and CDR2 ANQGSEA. V lost 5 bases and J lost 2, with 12 bases in between. CDR3 DNA: TGCAGCGTTAACAGGGCGACAAACACTGAAGCTTTCTTT. Translating gives CSVNRATNTEAFF.

The chain employs TRBV5-4 and TRBJ2-7, with 8 bases that match TRBD2. The CDR3 sequence is 13 residues long. Unmatched junction bases numbered 8, after V lost 3 bases and J lost 9 bases. Looked up from germline, CDR1 is SGHNT and CDR2 is YYREEE (reference sequence). The CDR3 protein is CASSWDGGAAQYF. CDR3 DNA sequence: TGTGCCAGCAGCTGGGACGGGGGGGCGGCGCAGTACTTC.

This clone came up once. The chain is built from TRBV29-1 and TRBJ1-2; 10 bases line up with TRBD1. The CDR3 consists of 15 residues. Germline V gene lookup returns CDR1 SQVTM and CDR2 ANQGSEA. J gave up 7 bases and V 1 base, and 9 bases lay outside the gene matches. CDR3 amino acids: CSVEVLGQGDGGYTF. In DNA, the CDR3 is TGCAGCGTTGAAGTTCTCGGACAGGGGGACGGTGGCTACACCTTC.

The chain uses TRBV4-3 and TRBJ1-6, with a weak D call TRBD1 (5 bases). The CDR3 runs to 16 residues. Trimming stripped 0 bases from V and 4 bases from J, with 10 bases between. Per the germline V gene, CDR1 is LGHNA and CDR2 is YSLEER. For the CDR3, the DNA is TGCGCCAGCAGCCAAGATAAGGCAGGGTATAATTCACCCCTCCACTTT. Translated, it gives CASSQDKAGYNSPLHF.

This clone occurred a few times. The chain has TRBV7-8 and TRBJ1-2; maybe TRBD1 (5 bases). Trimming cost V 5 bases and J 8 bases, with 21 bases left between them. Germline CDR1 SGHVS, CDR2 FQNEAQ. This CDR3 comprises 15 residues. This CDR3 reads CASSKGEGIPGGYTF. The CDR3 bases are TGTGCCAGCAGCAAAGGGGAGGGTATCCCTGGGGGCTACACCTTC.

The genes are TRBV2 and TRBJ1-1, with TRBD1 identical over 9 bases. Germline values: CDR1 SNHLY, CDR2 FYNNEI. J was trimmed by 8 bases and V by 7 bases; bases with no gene match: 2. CDR3 length: 11 residues. The CDR3 DNA reads as TGTGCCAGCACGGGGACAGGGGAAGCTTTCTTT. Translating gives CASTGTGEAFF.

The CDR3 DNA follows: TGTGCCTGGAGTCCGACACGTGAAGCTTTCTTT. Translation gives CAWSPTREAFF. The V call is TRBV30, the J call TRBJ1-1, with D unclear. The V end was cut by 2 bases, the J end by 7 bases, with 8 bases between. The CDR3 runs 11 residues. CDR1 and CDR2 (germline): GTSNPN, SVGIG (reference sequence). The entire variable domain, with the rest obtained from reference TRBV30 and TRBJ1-1, is as follows: SQTIHQWPATLVQPVGSPLSLECTVEGTSNPNLYWYRQAAGRGLQLLFYSVGIGQISSEVPQNLSASRPQDRQFILSSKKLLLSDSGFYLCAWSPTREAFFGQGTRLTVV.

The chain has TRBV2 and TRBJ1-6; possible D gene TRBD1, 5 bases. Trimming shortened V by 7 bases and J by 8 bases, and 18 bases separated the two germline ends. The CDR3 runs to 15 residues. Germline V gene data show CDR1 as SNHLY and CDR2 as FYNNEI. CDR3 residues: CASNLGQGNHSPLHF. CDR3 nucleotides: TGTGCCAGCAATTTGGGGCAGGGTAATCATTCACCCCTCCACTTT.

The chain uses TRBV6-1 and TRBJ2-7; tentatively, D is TRBD1 (5 bases). The CDR3 has 15 amino acids. In germline, CDR1 is MNHNS, CDR2 SASEGT. V lost 4 bases to trimming and J lost 1 base, with 14 bases between them. This CDR3 is CASSVDSLASYEQYF. In nucleotides, the CDR3 is TGTGCCAGCAGTGTCGACAGCCTGGCTTCCTACGAGCAGTACTTC.

V and J are TRBV2 and TRBJ2-1; D is unresolved. Trimming shortened V by 3 bases and J by 8 bases, and 14 bases separated the two germline ends. Per germline, CDR1 SNHLY and CDR2 FYNNEI. This CDR3 region has 14 residues. Here the CDR3 reads CASSDSSKSHEQFF. As DNA, the CDR3 is TGTGCCAGCAGTGACTCCTCCAAGAGCCATGAGCAGTTCTTC.

This sequence joins TRBV2 and TRBJ1-1, with 8 bases that match TRBD1. The CDR3 loop spans 16 amino acids. The germline CDR1 and CDR2 sequences are SNHLY and FYNNEI. V gave up 2 bases and J gave up 4 bases; unmatched junction bases: 9. Here the CDR3 DNA reads TGTGCCAGCAGTGAATATGTTTCAGGGGGCGGCACTGAAGCTTTCTTT. It codes for CASSEYVSGGGTEAFF. Full variable domain (outside the CDR3, taken from reference TRBV2 and TRBJ1-1): EPEVTQTPSHQVTQMGQEVILRCVPISNHLYFYWYRQILGQKVEFLVSFYNNEISEKSEIFDDQFSVERPDGSNFTLKIRSTKLEDSAMYFCASSEYVSGGGTEAFFGQGTRLTVV.

The J gene is TRBJ1-1, the V gene TRBV5-5, with 7 positions matching TRBD1. Trimming took 0 bases from V and 0 from J; bases not matched to a gene: 5. Germline V lookup: CDR1 SGHKS, CDR2 YYEKEE (reference sequence). The CDR3 length is 16 residues. Here the CDR3 DNA reads TGTGCCAGCAGCTTGGGGGACAGACTAATGAACACTGAAGCTTTCTTT. Encoded protein: CASSLGDRLMNTEAFF.

V is TRBV27 and J is TRBJ2-1, with 9 bases aligning to TRBD2. Germline V gene data show CDR1 as MNHEY and CDR2 as SMNVEV (reference sequence). This CDR3 comprises 15 residues. The V gene end was trimmed by 6 bases and the J gene end by 8 bases; junction bases not matched to a gene: 11. The CDR3 sequence is CASRAGGPGDDEQFF. CDR3 DNA sequence: TGTGCCAGCAGGGCGGGGGGGCCCGGGGATGATGAGCAGTTCTTC.

This rearrangement joins TRBV6-5 to TRBJ1-1; TRBD1 matches at 8 bases. The length of the CDR3 is 14 residues. Per germline, CDR1 MNHEY and CDR2 SVGAGI. Losses at the gene ends were 5 bases for V and 2 bases for J; bases not matched to a gene: 4. CDR3 sequence reads: CASSPTGENTEAFF. CDR3 DNA sequence: TGTGCCAGCAGTCCGACAGGGGAAAACACTGAAGCTTTCTTT.

This chain uses TRBV5-6 with TRBJ2-7, with 8 bases aligning to TRBD2. The V segment lost 2 bases and the J segment 5 bases; nucleotides outside the gene matches: 9. The CDR3 runs 15 residues. Looked up from germline, CDR1 is SGHDT and CDR2 is YYEEEE. CDR3 nucleotides: TGTGCCAGCAGCTTAGGTTCGGGGGGGCTTAACGAGCAGTACTTC. Translating it yields CASSLGSGGLNEQYF.

The chain joins TRBV6-4 to TRBJ2-3; 9 bases are shared with TRBD2. The ends lost 0 bases at V and 4 bases at J; junction bases unmatched: 5. The CDR3 totals 16 residues. Germline CDR1 reads MRHNA; CDR2 reads SNTAGT. The CDR3 sequence: CASSDSGGGASDTQYF. In DNA form, the CDR3 reads TGTGCCAGCAGTGACTCTGGCGGGGGGGCCTCAGATACGCAGTATTTT.

The sample holds one count of this clone. This chain joins TRBV7-2 and TRBJ1-2, with D perhaps TRBD1 (6 bases). The CDR3 is 15 residues long. Trimming took 6 bases from V and 0 from J, leaving 14 bases between them. Germline values: CDR1 SGHTA, CDR2 FQGNSA. The CDR3 sequence: CASSSPGHTNYGYTF. CDR3 coding DNA: TGTGCCAGCAGTTCGCCGGGACACACTAACTATGGCTACACCTTC.